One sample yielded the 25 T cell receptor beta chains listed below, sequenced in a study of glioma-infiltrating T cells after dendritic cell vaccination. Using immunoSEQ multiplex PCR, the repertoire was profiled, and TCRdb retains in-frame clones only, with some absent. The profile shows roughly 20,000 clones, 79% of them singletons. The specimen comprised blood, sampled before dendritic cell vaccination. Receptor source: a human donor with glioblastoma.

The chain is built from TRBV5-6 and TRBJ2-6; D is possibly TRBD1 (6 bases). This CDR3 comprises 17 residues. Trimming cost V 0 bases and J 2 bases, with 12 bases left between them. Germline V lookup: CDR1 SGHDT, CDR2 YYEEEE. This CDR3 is CASSLALGATGANVLTF. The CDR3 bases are TGTGCCAGCAGCTTGGCCCTGGGGGCGACTGGGGCCAACGTCCTGACTTTC.

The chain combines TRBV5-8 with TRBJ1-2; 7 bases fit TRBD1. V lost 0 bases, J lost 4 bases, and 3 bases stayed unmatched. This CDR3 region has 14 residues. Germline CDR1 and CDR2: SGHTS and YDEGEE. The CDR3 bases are TGTGCCAGCAGCTTGGGCGACAGGGTCTATGGCTACACCTTC. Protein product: CASSLGDRVYGYTF. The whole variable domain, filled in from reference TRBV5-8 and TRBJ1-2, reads EAGVTQSPTHLIKTRGQQATLRCSPISGHTSVYWYQQALGLGLQFLLWYDEGEERNRGNFPPRFSGRQFPNYSSELNVNALELEDSALYLCASSLGDRVYGYTFGSGTRLTVV.

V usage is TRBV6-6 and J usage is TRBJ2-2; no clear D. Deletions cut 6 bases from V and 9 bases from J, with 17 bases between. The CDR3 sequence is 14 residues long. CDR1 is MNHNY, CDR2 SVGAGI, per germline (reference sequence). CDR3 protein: CASSPPTETRELFF. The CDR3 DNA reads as TGTGCCAGCAGCCCACCCACAGAGACCCGGGAGCTGTTTTTT.

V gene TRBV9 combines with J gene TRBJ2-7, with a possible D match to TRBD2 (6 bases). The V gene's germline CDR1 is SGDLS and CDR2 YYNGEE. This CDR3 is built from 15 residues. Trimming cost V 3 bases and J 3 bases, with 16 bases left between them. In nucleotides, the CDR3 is TGTGCCAGCAGCGCCGGGGGTAGCGGAGGCTACGAGCAGTACTTC. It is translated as CASSAGGSGGYEQYF.

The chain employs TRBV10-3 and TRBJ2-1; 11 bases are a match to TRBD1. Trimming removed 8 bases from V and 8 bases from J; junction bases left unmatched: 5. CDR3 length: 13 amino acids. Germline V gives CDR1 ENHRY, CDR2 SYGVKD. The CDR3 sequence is CAISGQGAHEQFF. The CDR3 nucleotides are TGTGCCATCTCCGGACAGGGGGCGCATGAGCAGTTCTTC.

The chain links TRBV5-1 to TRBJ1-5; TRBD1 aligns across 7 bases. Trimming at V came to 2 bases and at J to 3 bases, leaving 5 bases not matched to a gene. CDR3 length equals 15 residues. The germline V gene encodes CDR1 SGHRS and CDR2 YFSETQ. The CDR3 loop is CASSFSGGNNQPQHF. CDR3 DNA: TGCGCCAGCAGCTTTTCAGGGGGGAACAATCAGCCCCAGCATTTT.

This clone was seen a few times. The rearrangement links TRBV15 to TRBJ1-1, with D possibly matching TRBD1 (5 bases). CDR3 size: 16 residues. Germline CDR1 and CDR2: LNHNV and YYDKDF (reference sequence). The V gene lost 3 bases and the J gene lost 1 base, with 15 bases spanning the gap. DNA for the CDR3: TGTGCCACCAGCAGCCCCCGAAAAACAGGGAACACTGAAGCTTTCTTT. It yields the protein CATSSPRKTGNTEAFF.

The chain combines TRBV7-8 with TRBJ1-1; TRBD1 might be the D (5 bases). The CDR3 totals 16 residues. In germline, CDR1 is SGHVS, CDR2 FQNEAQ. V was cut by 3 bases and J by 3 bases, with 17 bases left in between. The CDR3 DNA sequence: TGTGCCAGCAGCTTGTCTGGGGCTCTAGGTGACACTGAAGCTTTCTTT. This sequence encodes CASSLSGALGDTEAFF.

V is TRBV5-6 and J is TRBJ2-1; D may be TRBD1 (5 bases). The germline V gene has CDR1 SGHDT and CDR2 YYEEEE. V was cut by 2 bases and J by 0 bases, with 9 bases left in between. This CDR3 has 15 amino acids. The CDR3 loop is CASSLGASSYNEQFF. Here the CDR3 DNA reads TGTGCCAGCAGCTTAGGGGCGAGCTCCTACAATGAGCAGTTCTTC.

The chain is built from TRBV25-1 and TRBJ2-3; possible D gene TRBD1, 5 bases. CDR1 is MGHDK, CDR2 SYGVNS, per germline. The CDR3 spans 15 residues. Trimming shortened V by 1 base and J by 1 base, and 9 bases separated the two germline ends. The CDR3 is CASSESPTGTDTQYF. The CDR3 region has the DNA TGTGCCAGCAGTGAATCCCCGACAGGCACAGATACGCAGTATTTT.

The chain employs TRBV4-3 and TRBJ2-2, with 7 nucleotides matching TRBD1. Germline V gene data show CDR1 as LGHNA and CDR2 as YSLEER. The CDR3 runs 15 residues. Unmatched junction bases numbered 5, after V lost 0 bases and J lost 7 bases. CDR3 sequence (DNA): TGCGCCAGCAGCCAAGAACCACAGGGGCACGGGGAGCTGTTTTTT. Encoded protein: CASSQEPQGHGELFF.

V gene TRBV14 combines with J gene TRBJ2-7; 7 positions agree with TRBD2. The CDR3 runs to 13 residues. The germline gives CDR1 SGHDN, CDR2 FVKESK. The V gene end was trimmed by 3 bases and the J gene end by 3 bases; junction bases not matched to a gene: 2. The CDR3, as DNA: TGTGCCAGCAGCCACCCGGGAGGCTACGAGCAGTACTTC. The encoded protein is CASSHPGGYEQYF.

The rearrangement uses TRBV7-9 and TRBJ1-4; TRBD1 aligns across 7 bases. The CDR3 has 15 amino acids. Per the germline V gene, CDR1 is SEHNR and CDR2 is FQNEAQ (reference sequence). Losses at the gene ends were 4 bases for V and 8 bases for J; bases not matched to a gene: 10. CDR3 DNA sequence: TGTGCCAGCAGCTCAACAGGGGCTATCCCAGAAAAACTGTTTTTT. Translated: CASSSTGAIPEKLFF.

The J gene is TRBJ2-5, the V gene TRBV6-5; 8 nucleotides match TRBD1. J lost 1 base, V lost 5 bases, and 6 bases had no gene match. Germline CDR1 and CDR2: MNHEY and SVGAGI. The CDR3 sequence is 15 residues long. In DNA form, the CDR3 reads TGTGCCAGCAGTGCGGACAGGGACCTCCAAGAGACCCAGTACTTC. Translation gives CASSADRDLQETQYF.

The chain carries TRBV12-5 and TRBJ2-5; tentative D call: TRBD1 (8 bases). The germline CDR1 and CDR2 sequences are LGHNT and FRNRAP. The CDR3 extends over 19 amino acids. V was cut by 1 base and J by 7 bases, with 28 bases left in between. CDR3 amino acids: CASGLDSIPGQGGGRTQYF. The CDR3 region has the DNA TGTGCTAGTGGTTTGGACTCCATCCCCGGACAGGGCGGGGGAAGGACCCAGTACTTC.

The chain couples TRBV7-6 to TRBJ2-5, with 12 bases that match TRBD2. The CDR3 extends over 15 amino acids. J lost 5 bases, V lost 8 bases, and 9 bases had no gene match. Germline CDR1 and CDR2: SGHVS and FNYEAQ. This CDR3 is CASSRLAGAVETQYF. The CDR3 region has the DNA TGTGCCAGCTCCAGACTAGCGGGAGCCGTGGAGACCCAGTACTTC.

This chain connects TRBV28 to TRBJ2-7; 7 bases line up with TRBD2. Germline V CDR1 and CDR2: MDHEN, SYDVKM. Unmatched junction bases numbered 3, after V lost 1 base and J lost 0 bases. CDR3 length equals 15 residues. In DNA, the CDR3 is TGTGCCAGCAGTTTATACTGGGAGGGCTCCTACGAGCAGTACTTC. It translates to CASSLYWEGSYEQYF.

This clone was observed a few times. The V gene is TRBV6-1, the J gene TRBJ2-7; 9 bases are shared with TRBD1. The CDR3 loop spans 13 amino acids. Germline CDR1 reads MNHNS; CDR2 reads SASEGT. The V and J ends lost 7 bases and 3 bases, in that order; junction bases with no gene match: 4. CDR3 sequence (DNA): TGTGCCAGCAAGGGGACAGGGATCTACGAGCAGTACTTC. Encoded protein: CASKGTGIYEQYF.

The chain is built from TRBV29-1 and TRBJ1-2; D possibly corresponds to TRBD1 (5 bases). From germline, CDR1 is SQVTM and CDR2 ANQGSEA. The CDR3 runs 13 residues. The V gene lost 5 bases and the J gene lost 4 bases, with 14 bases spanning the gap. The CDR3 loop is CSVLMGGPYGYTF. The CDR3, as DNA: TGCAGCGTTCTCATGGGGGGTCCCTATGGCTACACCTTC. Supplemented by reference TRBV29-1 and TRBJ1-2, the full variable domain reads SAVISQKPSRDICQRGTSLTIQCQVDSQVTMMFWYRQQPGQSLTLIATANQGSEATYESGFVIDKFPISRPNLTFSTLTVSNMSPEDSSIYLCSVLMGGPYGYTFGSGTRLTVV.

The CDR3 DNA reads TGTGCCAGCAGCTTAGCCAGTGTCGGGGGGCACGAGCAGTTCTTC. It codes for CASSLASVGGHEQFF. The chain links TRBV7-9 to TRBJ2-1, with D tentatively TRBD2 (7 bases). CDR1 is SEHNR and CDR2 is FQNEAQ in the germline V gene (reference sequence). Trimming took 0 bases from V and 10 from J, leaving 16 bases between them. The CDR3 is 15 amino acids.

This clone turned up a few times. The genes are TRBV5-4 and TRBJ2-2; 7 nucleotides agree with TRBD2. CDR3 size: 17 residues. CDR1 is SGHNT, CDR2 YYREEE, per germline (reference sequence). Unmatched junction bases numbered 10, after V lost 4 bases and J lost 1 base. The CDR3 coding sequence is TGTGCCAGCAGCCAAGAGGGGCTAGCGGAGAACACCGGGGAGCTGTTTTTT. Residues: CASSQEGLAENTGELFF.

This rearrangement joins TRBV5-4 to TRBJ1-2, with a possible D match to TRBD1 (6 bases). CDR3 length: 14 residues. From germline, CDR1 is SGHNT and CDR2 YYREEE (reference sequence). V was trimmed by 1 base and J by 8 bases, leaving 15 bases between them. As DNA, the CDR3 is TGTGCCAGCAGCTTGCAACAGGGAAGTTGGGGCTACACCTTC. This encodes CASSLQQGSWGYTF.

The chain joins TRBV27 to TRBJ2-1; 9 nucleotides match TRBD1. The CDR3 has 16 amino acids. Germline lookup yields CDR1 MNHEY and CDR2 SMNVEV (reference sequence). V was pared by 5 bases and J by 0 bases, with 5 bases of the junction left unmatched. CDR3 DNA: TGTGCCAGCAGTCTCGAACAGGGGGCCTCCTACAATGAGCAGTTCTTC. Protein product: CASSLEQGASYNEQFF.

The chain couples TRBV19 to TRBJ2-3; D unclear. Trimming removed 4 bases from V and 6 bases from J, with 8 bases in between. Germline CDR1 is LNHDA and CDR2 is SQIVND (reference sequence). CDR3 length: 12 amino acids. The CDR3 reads CASSTIGDTQYF. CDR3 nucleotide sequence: TGTGCCAGTAGTACGATCGGGGATACGCAGTATTTT. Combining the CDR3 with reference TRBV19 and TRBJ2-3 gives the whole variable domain DGGITQSPKYLFRKEGQNVTLSCEQNLNHDAMYWYRQDPGQGLRLIYYSQIVNDFQKGDIAEGYSVSREKKESFPLTVTSAQKNPTAFYLCASSTIGDTQYFGPGTRLTVL.

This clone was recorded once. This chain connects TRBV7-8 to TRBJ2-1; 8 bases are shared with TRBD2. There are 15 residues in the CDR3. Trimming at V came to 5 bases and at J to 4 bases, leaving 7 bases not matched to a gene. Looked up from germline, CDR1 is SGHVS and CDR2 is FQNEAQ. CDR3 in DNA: TGTGCCAGCAGCCCGGGACTAGTGCCTTACAATGAGCAGTTCTTC. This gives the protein CASSPGLVPYNEQFF.